The 32 T cell receptor beta chains below come from one sample, sequenced in a study of T cell repertoires in cytomegalovirus infection. TCRdb processed the reads anew with MiXCR; each CDR3 protein has one entry. The sample holds about 740,000 distinct CDR3 sequences; 35% are singletons and the top ten take 2.5% to 3.5%. Sequencing input: PBMCs. Receptors were obtained from a human donor in good health (CMV status not recorded). Some clones in this sample may be carry-over from other donors' samples.

This clonotype has just a few counts. This chain links TRBV30 with TRBJ1-2; D is ambiguous. V was trimmed by 1 base and J by 1 base, leaving 13 bases between them. Per germline, CDR1 GTSNPN and CDR2 SVGIG (reference sequence). This CDR3 has 15 residues. For the CDR3, the DNA is TGTGCCTGGAGTGGGGGTCTCAGTAATAACTATGGCTACACCTTC. Protein product: CAWSGGLSNNYGYTF.

V is TRBV5-3 and J is TRBJ2-5, with D perhaps matching TRBD1 (6 bases). TRBV5-3 belongs to the ORF category, with a function that is uncertain. V dropped 8 bases and J dropped 5 bases, with 13 bases sitting between them. The CDR3 has 12 residues. The CDR3 loop is CASTDRTETQYF. CDR3 DNA: TGTGCCAGCACCGACAGGACGGAGACCCAGTACTTC.

For this clonotype: One end of the junction varies from germline; a read error may be responsible. The V gene is TRBV7-2, the J gene TRBJ1-5; 9 bases align to TRBD1. Germline V gives CDR1 SGHTA, CDR2 FQGNSA. The CDR3 runs 15 residues. The CDR3 loop reads CASSLDRGLDQLQHF. The CDR3 DNA reads TGTGCCAGCAGCTTAGACAGGGGGCTCGATCAGCTCCAGCATTTT.

This clonotype was seen just once. The DNA for the CDR3 is TGTGCCAGTAGTCCACGACAGGGGGCAAGGAGCTACACCTTC. Its protein product is CASSPRQGARSYTF. This rearrangement joins TRBV19 to TRBJ1-2, with 10 positions matching TRBD1. The CDR3 covers 14 residues. CDR1 is LNHDA, CDR2 SQIVND, per germline (reference sequence). J gave up 9 bases and V 5 bases, and 9 bases lay outside the gene matches.

Concerning this clonotype itself: It may be a read error: a sequence one base away is much more abundant. This rearrangement joins TRBV7-2 to TRBJ2-7, with D unresolved. V was cut by 4 bases and J by 6 bases, with 19 bases left in between. The CDR3 contains 15 residues. The germline CDR1 and CDR2 sequences are SGHTA and FQGNSA. CDR3 in amino acids: CASSSGPPSRFEQYF. The CDR3 region has the DNA TGTGCCAGCAGCTCCGGACCACCCTCCAGGTTCGAGCAGTACTTC.

This clonotype was observed many times. This chain links TRBV4-1 with TRBJ1-2; D not resolved. The germline V gene has CDR1 MGHRA and CDR2 YSYEKL. The CDR3 extends over 13 amino acids. V shed 3 bases and J shed 2 bases, with 7 bases lying between them. CDR3 sequence reads: CASSQIGNYGYTF. CDR3 nucleotide sequence: TGCGCCAGCAGCCAGATAGGCAACTATGGCTACACCTTC.

The chain uses TRBV19 and TRBJ1-5; TRBD1 matches 8 bases. The V and J ends lost 6 bases and 2 bases, in that order; junction bases with no gene match: 3. Germline values: CDR1 LNHDA, CDR2 SQIVND (reference sequence). This CDR3 has 14 amino acids. This chain's CDR3 is CASSQQGGNQPQHF. In DNA, the CDR3 is TGTGCCAGTAGCCAACAGGGGGGCAATCAGCCCCAGCATTTT.

The chain has TRBV9 and TRBJ2-2, with D uncertain. Germline V gives CDR1 SGDLS, CDR2 YYNGEE. Trimming removed 2 bases from V and 0 bases from J, with 8 bases in between. The CDR3 spans 15 residues. This chain's CDR3 is CASSVGRSNTGELFF. DNA for the CDR3: TGTGCCAGCAGCGTGGGTCGCTCGAACACCGGGGAGCTGTTTTTT.

V usage is TRBV12-3 or TRBV12-4 and J usage is TRBJ2-7, with a possible D match to TRBD2 (6 bases). V lost 7 bases and J 0 bases, leaving 19 bases between the germline ends. The CDR3 contains 16 residues. CDR3 sequence (DNA): TGTGCCAGCACCCAGCGGGTCAGGGCGAGCTCCTACGAGCAGTACTTC. It is translated as CASTQRVRASSYEQYF.

This clonotype was seen a few times. This rearrangement joins TRBV4-1 to TRBJ2-2; D remains unclear. V lost 1 base, J lost 7 bases, and 7 bases lay in between. This CDR3 spans 13 amino acids. Per the germline V gene, CDR1 is MGHRA and CDR2 is YSYEKL. The CDR3 loop reads CASSQVRGGELFF. The DNA for the CDR3 is TGCGCCAGCAGCCAAGTGAGAGGCGGGGAGCTGTTTTTT.

The chain uses TRBV6-1 and TRBJ1-5; perhaps TRBD1 as D (5 bases). V dropped 1 base and J dropped 4 bases, with 14 bases sitting between them. CDR1 and CDR2 from the germline V gene are MNHNS and SASEGT. This CDR3 region has 16 residues. CDR3 nucleotides: TGTGCCAGCAGTGAAGGGGCAGGGTGGGCAAATCAGCCCCAGCATTTT. This sequence encodes CASSEGAGWANQPQHF.

In this sample, this clonotype turned up many times. This chain uses TRBV28 with TRBJ2-2; 8 positions agree with TRBD1. J lost 3 bases, V lost 8 bases, and 5 bases had no gene match. Germline loops: CDR1 MDHEN, CDR2 SYDVKM. The CDR3 consists of 14 residues. CDR3 coding DNA: TGTGCCAGCGAGCGGACAGGGTACACCGGGGAGCTGTTTTTT. It translates to CASERTGYTGELFF.

This clonotype showed up just a few times. The chain carries TRBV6-1 and TRBJ2-5; TRBD1 is a possible D gene (6 bases). The CDR3 contains 17 residues. Germline CDR1 reads MNHNS; CDR2 reads SASEGT. V was clipped by 2 bases and J by 4 bases, with 20 bases between them. The CDR3 nucleotides are TGTGCCAGCAGTGAAATACTCGGCAGGGGTAGCAGAGAGACCCAGTACTTC. This sequence encodes CASSEILGRGSRETQYF.

The chain carries TRBV10-3 and TRBJ1-1; D ambiguous. The CDR3 covers 15 residues. The germline V and J ends were trimmed by 0 bases and 1 base, with 9 bases remaining between them. CDR1 and CDR2 (germline): ENHRY, SYGVKD. The CDR3 nucleotides read TGTGCCATCAGTGAGTCCCCGACTCAGAACACTGAAGCTTTCTTT. Its translation: CAISESPTQNTEAFF.

CDR3 sequence reads: CASSYGSVVGELFF. The CDR3 DNA follows: TGTGCCAGCAGTTACGGCTCCGTCGTAGGGGAGCTGTTTTTT. The chain uses TRBV6-5 and TRBJ2-2; D not resolved. V lost 2 bases and J lost 8, with 12 bases in between. The germline V gene has CDR1 MNHEY and CDR2 SVGAGI. This CDR3 has 14 residues.

This chain uses TRBV7-6 with TRBJ2-7; TRBD2 matches 8 bases. With V trimmed by 5 bases and J by 0 bases, 18 bases remained unmatched. CDR3 length: 19 residues. Germline loops: CDR1 SGHVS, CDR2 FNYEAQ. The CDR3 DNA reads TGTGCCAGCAGCCCCACCGGGACTAGAGGGAGTAGGAGCTCCTACGAGCAGTACTTC. It yields the protein CASSPTGTRGSRSSYEQYF. Full variable domain (outside the CDR3, taken from reference TRBV7-6 and TRBJ2-7): GAGVSQSPRYKVTKRGQDVALRCDPISGHVSLYWYRQALGQGPEFLTYFNYEAQQDKSGLPNDRFSAERPEGSISTLTIQRTEQRDSAMYRCASSPTGTRGSRSSYEQYFGPGTRLTVT.

The table lists this clonotype with a few counts. The rearrangement uses TRBV20-1 and TRBJ1-2; D unclear. Trimming removed 3 bases at V and 1 base at J, with 21 bases between. Germline CDR1 is DFQATT and CDR2 is SNEGSKA (reference sequence). This CDR3 has 17 residues. The CDR3, as DNA: TGCAGTGCTAGGCGTCCAACGATCGGGGATTATAACTATGGCTACACCTTC. This translates into CSARRPTIGDYNYGYTF.

Comment on this clonotype: Likely a read error: the CDR3 ends without its conserved phenylalanine or tryptophan. The chain employs TRBV7-6 and TRBJ2-2; unclear D gene. Trimming took off 1 base at V and 4 bases at J, with 7 bases between the two ends. CDR3 length: 14 amino acids. Germline lookup yields CDR1 SGHVS and CDR2 FNYEAQ. CDR3: CASSLVSITGELFS. DNA for the CDR3: TGTGCCAGCAGCTTAGTGTCGATCACCGGGGAGCTGTTTTCT.

The V gene is TRBV12-3 or TRBV12-4, the J gene TRBJ2-7; D gene unclear. The CDR3 totals 17 residues. The V end was cut by 5 bases, the J end by 5 bases, with 25 bases between. The DNA of the CDR3 is TGTGCCAGCAGTCCCTATACCGGCGTTCCCCGGCCGGACGAGCAGTACTTC. Translating it yields CASSPYTGVPRPDEQYF.

The V gene is TRBV7-8, the J gene TRBJ2-2; 10 nucleotides agree with TRBD2. Germline values: CDR1 SGHVS, CDR2 FQNEAQ. Trimming at V came to 3 bases and at J to 4 bases, leaving 8 bases not matched to a gene. The CDR3 has 17 residues. The CDR3 here is CASSFRSGRGTTGELFF. As DNA, the CDR3 is TGTGCCAGCAGCTTTCGGAGCGGGAGGGGGACCACCGGGGAGCTGTTTTTT.

The chain carries TRBV12-3 or TRBV12-4 and TRBJ2-5; D is uncertain. V shed 0 bases and J shed 1 base, with 12 bases lying between them. This CDR3 is built from 16 residues. In DNA form, the CDR3 reads TGTGCCAGCAGTTTAGCCCCAACAACGAGCCAAGAGACCCAGTACTTC. It is translated as CASSLAPTTSQETQYF.

The genes are TRBV7-2 and TRBJ1-1; the D gene is possibly TRBD1 (5 bases). The CDR3 is 15 amino acids. Germline V gene sequence: CDR1 SGHTA, CDR2 FQGNSA. The germline V and J ends were trimmed by 5 bases and 0 bases, with 13 bases remaining between them. CDR3 sequence reads: CTSSQNQGVNTEAFF. For the CDR3, the DNA is TGTACCAGCAGCCAAAACCAGGGAGTGAACACTGAAGCTTTCTTT. The full variable domain, in which reference TRBV7-2 and TRBJ1-1 provide the parts outside the CDR3, is GAGVSQSPSNKVTEKGKDVELRCDPISGHTALYWYRQSLGQGLEFLIYFQGNSAPDKSGLPSDRFSAERTGGSVSTLTIQRTQQEDSAVYLCTSSQNQGVNTEAFFGQGTRLTVV.

This chain links TRBV27 with TRBJ1-2; weak D call: TRBD1 (5 bases). V gave up 1 base and J gave up 4 bases, with 10 bases separating them. Germline V gives CDR1 MNHEY, CDR2 SMNVEV (reference sequence). This CDR3 has 14 amino acids. The CDR3 loop reads CASSLYAGVYGYTF. The CDR3 DNA reads as TGTGCCAGCAGTTTATACGCGGGGGTCTATGGCTACACCTTC.

This rearrangement joins TRBV27 to TRBJ2-5; D might be TRBD1 (6 bases). Trimming shortened V by 10 bases and J by 5 bases, and 23 bases separated the two germline ends. This CDR3 region has 15 residues. Germline V lookup: CDR1 MNHEY, CDR2 SMNVEV (reference sequence). CDR3 in DNA: TGTGCCACCTCCAGGGGATCAGGACGGCTGGAGACCCAGTACTTC. This sequence encodes CATSRGSGRLETQYF.

This clonotype was seen just once. The chain uses TRBV2 and TRBJ1-6, with TRBD1 matching 8 bases. CDR3 length equals 14 residues. The trim removed 8 bases at V and 7 bases at J, leaving 7 bases unmatched. Germline V gives CDR1 SNHLY, CDR2 FYNNEI. This CDR3 is CASFGQGRNSPLHF. CDR3 DNA sequence: TGTGCCAGCTTTGGACAGGGCCGAAATTCACCCCTCCACTTT. The entire variable domain, with the rest obtained from reference TRBV2 and TRBJ1-6, is as follows: EPEVTQTPSHQVTQMGQEVILRCVPISNHLYFYWYRQILGQKVEFLVSFYNNEISEKSEIFDDQFSVERPDGSNFTLKIRSTKLEDSAMYFCASFGQGRNSPLHFGNGTRLTVT.

A few counts support this clonotype. The CDR3 reads CASSPPAGQGFSPLHF. DNA for the CDR3: TGTGCCAGCAGTCCCCCCGCCGGACAGGGCTTTTCACCCCTCCACTTT. The V and J genes are TRBV28 and TRBJ1-6, with 8 positions matching TRBD1. CDR3 length: 16 residues. The V segment lost 5 bases and the J segment 9 bases; nucleotides outside the gene matches: 12. The germline gives CDR1 MDHEN, CDR2 SYDVKM.

This clonotype was counted ten times or more. This chain connects TRBV6-1 to TRBJ2-1; 7 nucleotides agree with TRBD1. The V gene end was trimmed by 5 bases and the J gene end by 12 bases; junction bases not matched to a gene: 13. This CDR3 has 14 residues. The V gene's germline CDR1 is MNHNS and CDR2 SASEGT. The CDR3 is CASSSSGTAPWQFF. CDR3 DNA sequence: TGTGCCAGCAGTTCCTCCGGGACAGCTCCATGGCAGTTCTTC.

As to this clonotype: A junction end diverges from the germline sequence, so it may reflect a read error. The chain couples TRBV7-3 to TRBJ2-1; 7 nucleotides align to TRBD2. Germline CDR1 is SGHTA and CDR2 is FQGTGA. This CDR3 contains 15 residues. The CDR3 reads CPSSPGSGVTDEQFF. DNA for the CDR3: TGTCCCAGCAGCCCGGGCAGCGGGGTGACCGATGAGCAGTTCTTC.

This clonotype was counted between two and nine times. The chain recombines TRBV10-1 with TRBJ2-1; the D gene is possibly TRBD1 (6 bases). Germline loops: CDR1 WNHNN, CDR2 SYGVQD (reference sequence). The CDR3 loop spans 15 amino acids. Trimming left V 3 bases short and J 7 bases short, with 16 bases between. CDR3 coding DNA: TGCGCCAGCAGTGACCGGGACAAGGGATTGAATGAGCAGTTCTTC. Protein: CASSDRDKGLNEQFF.

The CDR3 sequence is CAATGDTEAFF. In nucleotides, the CDR3 is TGTGCAGCTACAGGGGACACTGAAGCTTTCTTT. The J gene is TRBJ1-1, the V gene TRBV7-9, with 7 bases lining up with TRBD1. Germline values: CDR1 SEHNR, CDR2 FQNEAQ (reference sequence). The CDR3 is 11 residues long.

This clonotype was observed a handful of times. J is TRBJ2-7 and V is TRBV24-1, with D hard to call. With 4 bases removed from V and 6 bases from J, the gap between germline ends came to 9 bases. From germline, CDR1 is KGHDR and CDR2 SFDVKD. The CDR3 has 12 amino acids. The CDR3 nucleotides are TGTGCCACCAGTGACCCCTGGGGCGAGCAGTACTTC. Translated, it gives CATSDPWGEQYF.

The gene calls are TRBV30 and TRBJ2-3; 7 bases align to TRBD2. Trimming took 7 bases from V and 1 from J; bases not matched to a gene: 8. The germline gives CDR1 GTSNPN, CDR2 SVGIG (reference sequence). The CDR3 is 14 residues long. The CDR3, as DNA: TGTGCCTCGGCCCCGGCGGGGGGCACAGATACGCAGTATTTT. Translated: CASAPAGGTDTQYF. The entire variable domain, with the rest obtained from reference TRBV30 and TRBJ2-3, is as follows: SQTIHQWPATLVQPVGSPLSLECTVEGTSNPNLYWYRQAAGRGLQLLFYSVGIGQISSEVPQNLSASRPQDRQFILSSKKLLLSDSGFYLCASAPAGGTDTQYFGPGTRLTVL.